This T cell receptor beta chain was sequenced during a study of blood T cell repertoires in COVID-19 (dated by TCRdb to about 2020). Regarding the complete study: Samples covering the acute and convalescent phases of COVID-19 were provided by collaborators in the United States, Italy and Spain. The samples were drawn from the first 160 participants of the ongoing ImmuneRACE study and from over a thousand subjects provided by 6 global collaborators. The prospective study material was composed of cDNA or gDNA derived from T cells, B-cell-depleted T cells, or PBMCs. The repertoires were released in a freely available public database intended as a resource for research on the immune response to SARS-CoV-2. The dataset comprised deeply sampled blood TCRbeta repertoires from subjects exposed to, actively infected with, or recovered from COVID-19. The sample metadata nearly always contained a de-identified subject ID, COVID-19 status, age in years and sex. Where HLA class I and class II types were available, the types were taken from metadata supplied by the sample provider, not from assay-based typing. What the study reported, not specific to this receptor: How much clinical and demographic metadata was included differed by source and by participant, and the metadata was provided uncurated.

TCRbeta CDR3 regions were amplified from genomic DNA using the immunoSEQ Assay, a bias-controlled multiplex PCR. The published analysis was carried out like this. Within the assay, amplification of reference gene primers was used to estimate how many nucleated cells each sample contained. To quantify the absolute abundance of each unique TCRbeta CDR3 rearrangement, sequence reads were collapsed and filtered. For each sample, productive Simpson clonality was calculated as the square root of Simpson's diversity index over productive rearrangements. TCRdb retrieved this table from immuneACCESS and kept in-frame rearrangements only. Not all clones are present; in checked studies, unresolved V genes account for under half, and no reason is known for the remainder. V, J and clone size were drawn from that table, and D and trimming were deduced from the DNA. In this sample the table shows over 55,000 clones, 84% of which occur a single time. The biggest ten clones account for about a tenth of the sample.

In Seattle, one collaborating source enrolled patients while the infection was active and tracked those patients longitudinally over the course of disease. Whole blood was collected in K2EDTA tubes by collaborating institutions according to the institutions' own protocols. For TCRbeta analysis, collaborator samples were shipped as frozen whole blood, as isolated PBMCs, or as DNA extracted from either sample type. Relative to germline, V is missing 5 bases and J is missing 1 base, with 11 bases of the junction outside any gene match. From the cysteine up to the phenylalanine, the CDR3 has a length of 17 residues. The entry retains the CDR3 DNA only, 51 bases that are in frame from base 1. CDR1 and CDR2, looked up from the germline V gene (reference sequence), are SEHNR and FQNEAQ. Worth noting for this clone: No antigen is known for it. Qualities for individual bases were not recorded, and no much larger clone is one base off.

This sequence uses TRBV7-9 and TRBJ2-3; 8 middle bases align to TRBD2. The TCR was taken from a man at least 80 years old with COVID-19, enrolled during active disease. The sample taken for sequencing was peripheral blood. The CDR3 protein sequence reads: CASSPGRGSGGTDTQYF. The bases read TGTGCCAGCAGCCCCGGAAGGGGTAGCGGGGGCACAGATACGCAGTATTTT.